This TCR beta chain came from a study of blood T cell repertoires in COVID-19 (TCRdb year 2020). The study in broad terms: Collaborator samples came from the United States, Italy and Spain and covered acute and convalescent phases of COVID-19. The prospective study material was composed of cDNA or gDNA derived from T cells, B-cell-depleted T cells, or PBMCs. Deeply sampled blood TCRbeta repertoires from subjects exposed to, actively infected with, or recovered from COVID-19 were included in the dataset. A freely available public database, intended as a resource for researchers studying the immune response to SARS-CoV-2, is where the repertoires were released. Samples came from the ongoing ImmuneRACE study (first 160 participants) plus 1,254 subjects from 6 global collaborators. The sample metadata nearly always contained a de-identified subject ID, COVID-19 status, age in years and sex. Where available, HLA class I and class II types were taken from metadata supplied by the sample provider and were not determined by assay-based typing. What the work shows at the level of the full study, not this receptor alone: Clinical and demographic metadata were provided uncurated, with the amount varying by source and participant.

The junction shows trimming of 3 bases on V and 7 bases on J, and the gene matches do not reach 10 bases of it. CDR1 and CDR2 were assigned from the germline V gene as SGHTA and FQGNSA. The CDR3 has 16 amino acids, counting the end cysteine and phenylalanine. The kept DNA is CDR3 alone, 48 bases in frame from the first base. The immunoSEQ Assay, a bias-controlled multiplex PCR, was used to amplify TCRbeta CDR3 regions from genomic DNA. The original methods were these. Nucleated cell counts per sample were estimated from amplification of reference gene primers within the assay. To quantify the absolute abundance of each unique TCRbeta CDR3 rearrangement, sequence reads were collapsed and filtered. For each sample, productive Simpson clonality was calculated by taking the square root of Simpson's diversity index across productive rearrangements. In its TCRdb copy, this immuneACCESS table keeps in-frame sequences only and misses some clones. Where compared with another copy, unresolved V genes explain less than half of these, and the others have no known cause. V and J calls and clone size are given by that table; D and trimming were obtained from the DNA. This sample comprises about 340,000 clones, approximately 90% of them detected only once. The ten largest clones add up to about 3.5% of the sample.

About this clone: Its target antigen remains unknown. No base-level quality is on record; no much larger clone is a single base apart.

Samples from volunteer blood donors who had recovered from COVID-19 were contributed by a second Seattle source. The collaborating institutions used their own protocols to collect whole blood in K2EDTA tubes. For TCRbeta analysis, collaborators shipped samples as frozen whole blood, isolated PBMCs, or DNA extracted from either of those sample types. This sequence originates from a woman younger than 30 who had recovered from COVID-19. The rearranged segments are TRBV7-2 and TRBJ1-5; the central 9 bases match TRBD1. Input material: peripheral blood. The nucleotide sequence is TGTGCCAGCAGCTTTCTCACAGGGGGCATGTGGCAGCCCCAGCATTTT. Translation gives CASSFLTGGMWQPQHF. When the CDR3 is completed using the reference TRBV7-2 and TRBJ1-5 genes on either side, the full variable domain is GAGVSQSPSNKVTEKGKDVELRCDPISGHTALYWYRQSLGQGLEFLIYFQGNSAPDKSGLPSDRFSAERTGGSVSTLTIQRTQQEDSAVYLCASSFLTGGMWQPQHFGDGTRLSIL.